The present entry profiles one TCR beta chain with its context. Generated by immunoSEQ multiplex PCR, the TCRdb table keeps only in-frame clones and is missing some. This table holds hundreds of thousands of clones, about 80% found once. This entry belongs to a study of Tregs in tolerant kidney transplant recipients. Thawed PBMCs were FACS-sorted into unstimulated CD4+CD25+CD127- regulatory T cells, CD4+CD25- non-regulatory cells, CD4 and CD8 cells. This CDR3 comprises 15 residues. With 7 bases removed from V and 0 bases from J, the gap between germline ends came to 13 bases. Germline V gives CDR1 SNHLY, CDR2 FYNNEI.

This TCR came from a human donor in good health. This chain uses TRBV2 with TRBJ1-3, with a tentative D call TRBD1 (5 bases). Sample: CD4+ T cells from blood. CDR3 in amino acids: CASKFDSLSGNTIYF. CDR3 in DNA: TGTGCCAGCAAGTTTGACAGCCTCTCTGGAAACACCATATATTTT.